These 22 T cell receptor beta chains were all obtained from the same sample, sequenced in a study of patients and donors after allogeneic stem cell transplantation. One entry per CDR3 protein, called by TCRdb with MiXCR from the RT-PCR reads. Of some 230,000 distinct CDR3 sequences in the sample, 12% to 15% were seen once. Source material: blood, either unsorted or a sorted T cell fraction (not recorded which). All receptors derive from a human donor who was either an allogeneic HSCT recipient or a stem cell or donor lymphocyte infusion donor (not recorded which). It is not recorded whose cells these are; they may come from a transplant donor.

The chain recombines TRBV2 with TRBJ2-7, with no clear D. V shed 3 bases and J shed 3 bases, with 6 bases lying between them. CDR1 is SNHLY and CDR2 is FYNNEI in the germline V gene. CDR3 size: 12 residues. The CDR3 nucleotides are TGTGCCAGCAGTGAGAAGATCTACGAGCAGTACTTC. As protein: CASSEKIYEQYF.

The chain employs TRBV21-1 and TRBJ2-5; TRBD1 is the table's D call and was not checked against the DNA. TRBV21-1 is a pseudogene segment. The CDR3 extends over 15 amino acids. In nucleotides, the CDR3 is TGTGCCAGCAGCAAACGGGGGCGGGACCAAGAGACCCAGTACTTC. It encodes CASSKRGRDQETQYF.

This clonotype turned up a few times. The CDR3 sequence: CASSLAGQRIYGYTF. CDR3 in DNA: TGTGCCAGCAGCTTAGCCGGCCAGAGAATCTATGGCTACACCTTC. The rearrangement links TRBV7-9 to TRBJ1-2, with D uncertain. The V gene's germline CDR1 is SEHNR and CDR2 FQNEAQ (reference sequence). Between the trimmed V and J ends, which lost 0 bases and 4 bases, there was a span of 12 bases. The CDR3 covers 15 residues.

This clonotype was picked up a small number of times. The chain uses TRBV9 and TRBJ2-7; D not resolved. Germline CDR1 reads SGDLS; CDR2 reads YYNGEE. CDR3 length: 14 residues. V was pared by 0 bases and J by 3 bases, with 10 bases between. The DNA for the CDR3 is TGTGCCAGCAGCGTAGGGCCTACCGACTACGAGCAGTACTTC. Encoded protein: CASSVGPTDYEQYF. Looking up the rest from reference TRBV9 and TRBJ2-7 gives the full variable domain: DSGVTQTPKHLITATGQRVTLRCSPRSGDLSVYWYQQSLDQGLQFLIQYYNGEERAKGNILERFSAQQFPDLHSELNLSSLELGDSALYFCASSVGPTDYEQYFGPGTRLTVT.

The chain couples TRBV5-1 to TRBJ2-7; D remains ambiguous. The CDR3 runs 13 residues. Germline lookup yields CDR1 SGHRS and CDR2 YFSETQ. V was clipped by 4 bases and J by 2 bases, with 10 bases between them. The CDR3 reads CASSLRSTYEQYF. The DNA of the CDR3 is TGCGCCAGCAGCCTTAGATCGACCTACGAGCAGTACTTC.

This clonotype was seen a handful of times. The rearrangement uses TRBV20-1 and TRBJ2-3; maybe TRBD1 (5 bases). This CDR3 comprises 12 residues. Germline V gene sequence: CDR1 DFQATT, CDR2 SNEGSKA (reference sequence). Trimming cost V 6 bases and J 3 bases, with 10 bases left between them. This CDR3 reads CSAARQTDTQYF. CDR3 nucleotide sequence: TGCAGTGCCGCCCGACAGACAGATACGCAGTATTTT.

J is TRBJ2-7 and V is TRBV6-2 or TRBV6-3; 9 nucleotides align to TRBD1. Germline CDR1 reads MNHEY; CDR2 reads SVGEGT. Losses at the gene ends were 6 bases for V and 5 bases for J; bases not matched to a gene: 8. The CDR3 has 14 amino acids. The CDR3 region has the DNA TGTGCCAGCAGGCCCCGGGACAGGGACCACGAGCAGTACTTC. Encoded protein: CASRPRDRDHEQYF.

This clonotype was found a few times. The chain joins TRBV20-1 to TRBJ1-3; 9 bases match TRBD1. V dropped 3 bases and J dropped 4; count of bases not matched to a gene: 4. Per the germline V gene, CDR1 is DFQATT and CDR2 is SNEGSKA (reference sequence). This CDR3 region has 14 residues. CDR3 nucleotides: TGCAGTGCTAGTCGGGACAGGGTAGGAAACACCATATATTTT. Amino acid sequence: CSASRDRVGNTIYF.

This clonotype was seen more than once but under ten times. The chain combines TRBV7-3 with TRBJ2-3; TRBD2 aligns across 15 bases. The length of the CDR3 is 19 residues. J lost 0 bases, V lost 5 bases, and 9 bases had no gene match. Germline loops: CDR1 SGHTA, CDR2 FQGTGA. As DNA, the CDR3 is TGTGCCAGCAGCCATTATGGGGGACTAGCGGGAGGAAGCACAGATACGCAGTATTTT. It is translated as CASSHYGGLAGGSTDTQYF.

This clonotype was counted ten times or more. This chain joins TRBV29-1 and TRBJ2-1; D is possibly TRBD1 or TRBD2 (5 bases each). Germline loops: CDR1 SQVTM, CDR2 ANQGSEA. This CDR3 comprises 13 residues. With 3 bases removed from V and 4 bases from J, the gap between germline ends came to 10 bases. The CDR3 region has the DNA TGCAGCGTTGACGGGGCTATATACAATGAGCAGTTCTTC. Translation gives CSVDGAIYNEQFF.

This clonotype appeared once. The chain couples TRBV24-1 to TRBJ2-5, with a weak D call TRBD1 (6 bases). Germline V lookup: CDR1 KGHDR, CDR2 SFDVKD. The CDR3 has 15 amino acids. The germline V and J ends were trimmed by 1 base and 6 bases, with 14 bases remaining between them. The CDR3 bases are TGTGCCACCAGTGATTTAGGTCAGGGGTTAAAGACCCAGTACTTC. Residues: CATSDLGQGLKTQYF.

V and J are TRBV20-1 and TRBJ2-7; 7 positions match TRBD2. The CDR3 is 15 amino acids. The germline V gene has CDR1 DFQATT and CDR2 SNEGSKA (reference sequence). V trimming: 0 bases; J trimming: 2 bases; junction bases outside the gene matches: 7. The CDR3 bases are TGCAGTGCTAGAGATTGGGGAGGGAGGACCTACGAGCAGTACTTC. Amino acid sequence: CSARDWGGRTYEQYF.

This clonotype was detected a few times. V gene TRBV10-3 combines with J gene TRBJ2-7, with 7 nucleotides matching TRBD2. The CDR3 has 14 residues. CDR1 and CDR2 from the germline V gene are ENHRY and SYGVKD. Germline trimming cut 0 bases from V and 5 bases from J; bases unmatched to any gene: 4. In nucleotides, the CDR3 is TGTGCCATCAGTGAGTCGGCGGGAGAGGACGAGCAGTACTTC. Protein sequence: CAISESAGEDEQYF.

At least ten counts were recorded for this clonotype. This chain uses TRBV5-1 with TRBJ2-6; D gene uncertain. The germline V gene encodes CDR1 SGHRS and CDR2 YFSETQ. The CDR3 totals 15 residues. V lost 4 bases, J lost 4 bases, and 12 bases lay in between. This CDR3 is CASSPVRRGANVLTF. The CDR3 DNA is TGCGCCAGCAGCCCCGTAAGAAGGGGGGCCAACGTCCTGACTTTC.

There are a few counts of this clonotype. V is TRBV20-1 and J is TRBJ2-3; 11 nucleotides agree with TRBD2. This CDR3 is 15 amino acids long. V shed 2 bases, J shed 7 bases, and the junction held 8 bases outside the gene matches. Germline values: CDR1 DFQATT, CDR2 SNEGSKA (reference sequence). In DNA form, the CDR3 reads TGCAGTGCTAGAACCCGGCTAGCGGGGGGATATACGCAGTATTTT. Translation: CSARTRLAGGYTQYF.

This clonotype was counted ten times or more. The gene calls are TRBV24-1 and TRBJ2-7; no reliable D call. With 11 bases removed from V and 5 bases from J, the gap between germline ends came to 18 bases. The germline gives CDR1 KGHDR, CDR2 SFDVKD. CDR3 length: 13 residues. For the CDR3, the DNA is TGTGCCAGGAGAAGAGGCCCTTGCGACGAGCAGTACTTC. This codes for CARRRGPCDEQYF.

V usage is TRBV5-1 and J usage is TRBJ2-7, with D uncertain. The germline V gene encodes CDR1 SGHRS and CDR2 YFSETQ. The CDR3 loop spans 15 amino acids. V dropped 0 bases and J dropped 3 bases, with 13 bases sitting between them. The CDR3 region has the DNA TGCGCCAGCAGCTTGGAGGGCAGGATTAACTACGAGCAGTACTTC. It yields the protein CASSLEGRINYEQYF.

This clonotype was counted at least ten times. The CDR3 reads CASSLAEPLAKNIQYF. The CDR3 DNA sequence: TGCGCCAGCAGCTTGGCCGAACCACTAGCCAAAAACATTCAGTACTTC. The genes are TRBV5-1 and TRBJ2-4; D is unresolved. The CDR3 consists of 16 residues. The germline V gene has CDR1 SGHRS and CDR2 YFSETQ. V dropped 0 bases and J dropped 0 bases, with 10 bases sitting between them.

The chain combines TRBV7-9 with TRBJ1-2, with 12 bases identical to TRBD1. Germline CDR1 SEHNR, CDR2 FQNEAQ (reference sequence). Losses at the gene ends were 5 bases for V and 6 bases for J; bases not matched to a gene: 7. The CDR3 is 15 amino acids. In DNA form, the CDR3 reads TGTGCCAGCAGCCGGGGACAGGGGGCAACTGATGGCTACACCTTC. Translating it yields CASSRGQGATDGYTF.

The V and J genes are TRBV12-3 or TRBV12-4 and TRBJ1-1; tentatively, D is TRBD1 (6 bases). The CDR3 covers 16 residues. V was cut by 5 bases and J by 2 bases, with 18 bases left in between. This chain's CDR3 is CASSLTTGRPNTEAFF. CDR3 DNA: TGTGCCAGCAGTCTGACGACAGGCCGGCCAAACACTGAAGCTTTCTTT.

This clonotype was seen a handful of times. The chain links TRBV13 to TRBJ2-1; 11 bases agree with TRBD2. This CDR3 has 18 amino acids. The V gene end was trimmed by 1 base and the J gene end by 4 bases; junction bases not matched to a gene: 9. Germline CDR1 and CDR2: PRHDT and FYEKMQ (reference sequence). The CDR3 loop reads CASSLAGPSGGYYNEQFF. The CDR3 nucleotides read TGTGCCAGCAGCTTAGCCGGGCCTAGCGGGGGGTATTACAATGAGCAGTTCTTC.

This clonotype was counted a few times. The chain carries TRBV25-1 and TRBJ2-1; D is perhaps TRBD1 (6 bases). The CDR3 covers 16 residues. The germline gives CDR1 MGHDK, CDR2 SYGVNS. Trimming removed 4 bases at V and 4 bases at J, with 17 bases between. The CDR3 DNA reads TGTGCCAGCAGTGCTCCCGTTGGGGGCGGGTACAATGAGCAGTTCTTC. It specifies CASSAPVGGGYNEQFF.